The 17 T cell receptor beta chains below come from one sample, sequenced in a study of tumor-infiltrating lymphocytes in primary liver carcinoma. Between roughly 20 and 32 mg of unsorted bulk tissue served as the source from which RNA and DNA were co-extracted. From about 0.45 ug total RNA, TCR beta cDNA was generated with a primer in the constant region. It was through three nested multiplex PCR rounds of slightly modified ARM-PCR that TCR beta libraries arose. Each of the first two PCR rounds ran 9 to 11 cycles with TRBV1-TRBV30 forward and C-beta reverse primers. TCRdb re-called the multiplex PCR reads with MiXCR, one entry per CDR3 protein. The table has roughly 20,000 distinct CDR3 sequences, 60% to 85% seen once; the top ten hold over 30%. The sample comprised liver tumor tissue from sampling region 4. Subset meaning: tumor region T4, right-lateral pole. The receptors were sampled from a woman in her thirties with primary liver carcinoma and hepatitis B virus infection.

This clonotype turned up a few times. At one boundary the junction diverges from the germline segment, which might be a read error. The chain employs TRBV11-2 and TRBJ2-3, with D tentatively TRBD1 or TRBD2 (6 bases each). Germline CDR1 and CDR2: SGHAT and FQNNGV. The CDR3 has 17 residues. The CDR3 DNA follows: TGTGCTAGCAGCTTAGGGGGGCAGGGATTTTTCGAAGATACGCAGTATTTT. Translated: CASSLGGQGFFEDTQYF. Filled out from reference TRBV11-2 and TRBJ2-3, the complete variable domain reads EAGVAQSPRYKIIEKRQSVAFWCNPISGHATLYWYQQILGQGPKLLIQFQNNGVVDDSQLPKDRFSAERLKGVDSTLKIQPAKLEDSAVYLCASSLGGQGFFEDTQYFGPGTRLTVL.

The V and J genes are TRBV13 and TRBJ1-1; 9 nucleotides agree with TRBD1. CDR1 PRHDT and CDR2 FYEKMQ come from the germline V gene (reference sequence). The CDR3 spans 14 residues. The trim removed 9 bases at V and 2 bases at J, leaving 7 bases unmatched. In nucleotides, the CDR3 is TGTGCCAGTAAGACAGGGGGTGTAAACACTGAAGCTTTCTTT. The encoded protein is CASKTGGVNTEAFF.

This chain links TRBV6-5 with TRBJ2-7, with D perhaps matching TRBD1 (6 bases). V gave up 4 bases and J gave up 11 bases, with 24 bases separating them. The CDR3 sequence is 15 residues long. The germline V gene encodes CDR1 MNHEY and CDR2 SVGAGI. In DNA, the CDR3 is TGTGCCAGCAGTTGCAAGGACAGCAGCTCCTACGAAGAGTACTTC. Translating gives CASSCKDSSSYEEYF.

This sequence joins TRBV28 and TRBJ1-6; D not certain. Trimming pared 7 bases from V and 13 bases from J, leaving 20 bases between. The CDR3 has 14 residues. In germline, CDR1 is MDHEN, CDR2 SYDVKM. CDR3 loop: CASNGVSGASPLHF. CDR3 sequence (DNA): TGTGCCAGCAATGGAGTATCCGGAGCTTCGCCCCTCCACTTT.

Notes on this clonotype: At one end, the junction sequence differs from germline, possibly due to a read error. The J gene is TRBJ2-3, the V gene TRBV28; D gene uncertain. The CDR3 runs 13 residues. CDR1 and CDR2 from the germline V gene are MDHEN and SYDVKM. CDR3 DNA sequence: TGTGCCAGCTGTTTTAACAACTCTGATATGCAGTATTTT. Amino acid sequence: CASCFNNSDMQYF. Looking up the rest from reference TRBV28 and TRBJ2-3 gives the full variable domain: DVKVTQSSRYLVKRTGEKVFLECVQDMDHENMFWYRQDPGLGLRLIYFSYDVKMKEKGDIPEGYSVSREKKERFSLILESASTNQTSMYLCASCFNNSDMQYFGPGTRLTVL.

This clonotype was picked up many times. The chain is built from TRBV30 and TRBJ2-1; TRBD2 aligns across 13 bases. This CDR3 comprises 20 residues. The V gene's germline CDR1 is GTSNPN and CDR2 SVGIG (reference sequence). V shed 3 bases, J shed 10 bases, and the junction held 24 bases outside the gene matches. The CDR3 protein is CAWSDSNPRTSGRQRREQFF. CDR3 nucleotide sequence: TGTGCCTGGAGCGACTCAAATCCCCGGACTAGCGGGAGACAAAGGAGGGAGCAGTTCTTC.

A word on this clonotype: The germline gene is not matched at one end of the junction; a read error may be the cause. The chain is built from TRBV6-1 and TRBJ1-2; D uncertain. This CDR3 comprises 18 residues. Germline lookup yields CDR1 MNHNS and CDR2 SASEGT. CDR3 residues: CASSERFLVLKSKYGYTF. The CDR3 nucleotides are TGTGCCAGCAGTGAACGGTTCCTGGTCCTTAAATCTAAGTATGGTTACACCTTC.

CDR3 coding DNA: TGTGCCAGGAGCCTCCAGCCGGGACAACAGTACTTC. Translated: CARSLQPGQQYF. The J gene is TRBJ2-4, the V gene TRBV5-5; D perhaps matches TRBD1 (6 bases). V gave up 8 bases and J gave up 13 bases, with 19 bases separating them. This CDR3 comprises 12 residues. The germline CDR1 and CDR2 sequences are SGHKS and YYEKEE (reference sequence).

For this clonotype: Germline and junction disagree at one end, which may indicate a read error. The genes are TRBV5-4 and TRBJ2-7, with TRBD1 as a possible D gene (6 bases). This CDR3 is built from 14 residues. Germline CDR1 and CDR2: SGHNT and YYREEE (reference sequence). CDR3 region: CAGSPYQGMYEQYF. CDR3 sequence (DNA): TGTGCCGGCAGCCCATACCAGGGGATGTACGAGCAGTACTTC.

This sequence joins TRBV6-5 and TRBJ2-7; D may be TRBD1 (6 bases). From germline, CDR1 is MNHEY and CDR2 SVGAGI. The germline V and J ends were trimmed by 8 bases and 0 bases, with 17 bases remaining between them. The CDR3 extends over 15 amino acids. CDR3 DNA: TGTGCCAGCTGTCATAAGGACAGCATCTCCTACGAGCAGTACTTC. Its protein is CASCHKDSISYEQYF.

Note on this clonotype: It is likely a read error, because the conserved phenylalanine at the end of the CDR3 is missing. The chain employs TRBV4-3 and TRBJ2-7, with 7 bases identical to TRBD2. The germline CDR1 and CDR2 sequences are LGHNA and YSLEER. This CDR3 comprises 18 residues. Here the CDR3 reads CASSQAVTGGHIGYGQYS. The CDR3, as DNA: TGCGCCAGCAGCCAGGCTGTGACGGGGGGTCACATTGGCTACGGGCAGTACTCC.

The chain couples TRBV7-3 to TRBJ2-1, with 9 positions matching TRBD2. J lost 5 bases, V lost 7 bases, and 9 bases had no gene match. CDR3 length: 15 amino acids. Germline V gene data show CDR1 as SGHTA and CDR2 as FQGTGA. CDR3 region: CASNLSSGTNNEQFF. For the CDR3, the DNA is TGTGCCAGCAACTTGTCTAGCGGGACGAACAATGAGCAGTTCTTC.

Points on this clonotype: This likely comes from a read error, as the CDR3 has no conserved phenylalanine or tryptophan at its end. The rearrangement joins TRBV29-1 to TRBJ2-5; 8 bases map to TRBD1. The CDR3 consists of 12 residues. CDR1 is SQVTM and CDR2 is ANQGSEA in the germline V gene. Here the CDR3 DNA reads TGCAGTGTTGAAGGACAGGGCGGGACCCAGTACATA. Translating gives CSVEGQGGTQYI.

This clonotype has at least ten counts. A read error may explain this, as a much larger clone is one base away. This chain uses TRBV21-1 with TRBJ2-7; no DNA check was done on the table's D call, TRBD1. TRBV21-1 is a documented pseudogene. The CDR3 is 14 residues long. The CDR3 here is CASSSPEATYEQYF. CDR3 bases: TGTGCCAGCAGCTCCCCGGAGGCCACCTACGAGCAGTACTTC.

This clonotype appeared once. An end of the junction differs from the germline gene, which may be a read error. V and J are TRBV7-8 and TRBJ2-3; TRBD2 matches 9 bases. The length of the CDR3 is 16 residues. Per germline, CDR1 SGHVS and CDR2 FQNEAQ. The CDR3 reads CAISLGAGGPGDTQCF. CDR3 nucleotides: TGTGCCATCAGCTTAGGGGCGGGAGGGCCTGGTGATACGCAGTGTTTT. Full variable domain (missing parts from reference TRBV7-8 and TRBJ2-3): GAGVSQSPRYKVAKRGQDVALRCDPISGHVSLFWYQQALGQGPEFLTYFQNEAQLDKSGLPSDRFFAERPEGSVSTLKIQRTQQEDSAVYLCAISLGAGGPGDTQCFGPGTRLTVL.

Remarks on this clonotype: This may arise from a read error, as a much more abundant clone is one base away. The chain recombines TRBV19 with TRBJ1-1, with 8 bases identical to TRBD1. V shed 5 bases, J shed 10 bases, and the junction held 9 bases outside the gene matches. Per the germline V gene, CDR1 is LNHDA and CDR2 is SQIVND (reference sequence). The CDR3 spans 13 residues. The CDR3 DNA follows: TGTGCCAGTAGTGTCAACAGGGGGATGAGAGCTTTCTTT. Protein sequence: CASSVNRGMRAFF.

Turning to this clonotype: Because it lacks the conserved phenylalanine or tryptophan at the end, this CDR3 is likely a read error. The genes are TRBV5-1 and TRBJ2-7, with D possibly called TRBD1 or TRBD2 (5 bases each). The V gene's germline CDR1 is SGHRS and CDR2 YFSETQ. The V gene lost 6 bases and the J gene lost 2 bases, with 15 bases spanning the gap. This CDR3 comprises 14 residues. CDR3 bases: TGCGCCAGCATGAGGGGAACAGACCCCTACGAGCAGTACATC. It encodes CASMRGTDPYEQYI.